The sequence of this TCR beta chain was determined in a study of T cell responses to AZD1222 COVID-19 vaccine. Produced via immunoSEQ multiplex PCR; TCRdb's table is partial and in-frame only. This sample has more than 70,000 clones, with 80% to 90% found just once. Turning to this clone: Its matching antigen is unknown.

Study conclusions and caveats: Only five or six AZD1222 recipients tested seropositive at baseline. Regions 160-218 and 743-854 dominated among vaccine-associated CD4 TCRs spanning spike. It was only after the peak T cell response that any repertoires were sampled.

The germline gives CDR1 SGHTA, CDR2 FQGNSA. This CDR3 contains 14 residues. The V gene lost 3 bases and the J gene lost 6 bases, with 12 bases spanning the gap. This material consisted of peripheral blood, taken on day 0 of AZD1222 vaccination. The chain has TRBV7-2 and TRBJ2-1; D tentatively fits TRBD1 or TRBD2 (5 bases each). This sequence was found in an adult in good health. Here the CDR3 DNA reads TGTGCCAGCAGCTTTCCCGGGGCGCGCAATGAGCAGTTCTTC. This sequence encodes CASSFPGARNEQFF.